This TCR beta chain appears in the sequencing data of a study of graft-versus-host responses after intestinal transplantation. About the study: Every recipient had anti-thymocyte globulin induction and 2 to 4 years of tacrolimus plus steroids. Study-wide results and caveats: After transplant, early declines in HvG clones were associated with peak levels of circulating GvH clones.

A remark on this clone: Its antigen remains unknown.

The CDR3 runs 10 residues. Trimming removed 5 bases from V and 7 bases from J, with 8 bases in between. Germline lookup yields CDR1 DFQATT and CDR2 SNEGSKA (reference sequence). TCRdb keeps only in-frame clones here, not all; method: immunoSEQ multiplex PCR. In the table there are around 100,000 clones, around 94% of which are singletons. The receptor's source is a human donor who was the organ donor for an intestinal transplant. The sample was unstimulated CD4+ T cells sorted from spleen or lymph node cells, taken before transplant. The V call is TRBV20-1, the J call TRBJ2-5; no definite D call. CDR3 amino acids: CSALVGTQYF. In DNA form, the CDR3 reads TGCAGTGCTCTGGTGGGGACCCAGTACTTC.